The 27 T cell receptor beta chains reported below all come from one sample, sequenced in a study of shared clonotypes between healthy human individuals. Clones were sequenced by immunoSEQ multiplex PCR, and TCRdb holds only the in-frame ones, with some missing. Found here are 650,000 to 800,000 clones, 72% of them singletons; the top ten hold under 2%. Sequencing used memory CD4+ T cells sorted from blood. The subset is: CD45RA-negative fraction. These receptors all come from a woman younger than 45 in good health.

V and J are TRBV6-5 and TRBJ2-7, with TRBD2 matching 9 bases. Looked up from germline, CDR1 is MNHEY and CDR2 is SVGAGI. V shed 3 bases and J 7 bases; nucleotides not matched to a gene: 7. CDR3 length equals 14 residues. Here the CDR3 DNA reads TGTGCCAGCAGTTATGGCGGGAGGGCAAAGGAGCAGTACTTC. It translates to CASSYGGRAKEQYF.

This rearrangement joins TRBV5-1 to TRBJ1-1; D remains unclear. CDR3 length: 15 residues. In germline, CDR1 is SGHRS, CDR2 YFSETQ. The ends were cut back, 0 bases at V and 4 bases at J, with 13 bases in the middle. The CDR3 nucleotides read TGCGCCAGCAGCTTGGAGCGGGGTTCCCGCACTGAAGCTTTCTTT. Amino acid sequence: CASSLERGSRTEAFF.

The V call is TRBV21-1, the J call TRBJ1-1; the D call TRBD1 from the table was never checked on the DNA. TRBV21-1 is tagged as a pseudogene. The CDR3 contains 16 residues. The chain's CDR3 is CASPYLGQVVCTEAFF. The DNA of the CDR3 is TGTGCCAGCCCCTATCTCGGACAGGTGGTTTGCACTGAAGCTTTCTTT.

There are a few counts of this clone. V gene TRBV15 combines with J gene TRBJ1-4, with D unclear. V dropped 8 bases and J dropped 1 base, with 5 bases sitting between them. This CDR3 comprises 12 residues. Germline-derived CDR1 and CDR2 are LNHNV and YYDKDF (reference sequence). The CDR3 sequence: CATGRTNEKLFF. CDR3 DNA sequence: TGTGCCACCGGACGAACTAATGAAAAACTGTTTTTT.

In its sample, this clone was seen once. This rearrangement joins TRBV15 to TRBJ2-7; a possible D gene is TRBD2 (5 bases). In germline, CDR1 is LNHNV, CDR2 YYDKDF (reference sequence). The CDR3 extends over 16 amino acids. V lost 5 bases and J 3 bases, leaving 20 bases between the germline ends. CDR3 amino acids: CATSSREGLSIYEQYF. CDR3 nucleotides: TGTGCCACCAGCTCCCGAGAGGGCCTATCAATCTACGAGCAGTACTTC.

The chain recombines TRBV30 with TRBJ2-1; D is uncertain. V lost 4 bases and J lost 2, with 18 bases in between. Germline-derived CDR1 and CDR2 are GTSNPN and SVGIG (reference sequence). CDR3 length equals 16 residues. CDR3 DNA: TGTGCCTGGATGGCCCCAGGTTTTGGAACCTACAATGAGCAGTTCTTC. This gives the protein CAWMAPGFGTYNEQFF.

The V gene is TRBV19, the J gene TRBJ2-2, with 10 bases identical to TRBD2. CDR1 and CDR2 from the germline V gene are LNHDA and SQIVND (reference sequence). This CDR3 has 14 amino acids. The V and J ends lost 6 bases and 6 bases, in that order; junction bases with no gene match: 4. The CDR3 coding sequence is TGTGCCAGTAGACCTAGCGGGAGTTCCGGGGAGCTGTTTTTT. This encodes CASRPSGSSGELFF.

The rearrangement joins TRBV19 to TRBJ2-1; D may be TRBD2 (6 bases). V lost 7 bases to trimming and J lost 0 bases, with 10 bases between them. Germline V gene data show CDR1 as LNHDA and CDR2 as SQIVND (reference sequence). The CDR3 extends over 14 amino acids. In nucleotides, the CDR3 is TGTGCCAGTATCGGCGGGGCCTCCTACAATGAGCAGTTCTTC. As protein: CASIGGASYNEQFF.

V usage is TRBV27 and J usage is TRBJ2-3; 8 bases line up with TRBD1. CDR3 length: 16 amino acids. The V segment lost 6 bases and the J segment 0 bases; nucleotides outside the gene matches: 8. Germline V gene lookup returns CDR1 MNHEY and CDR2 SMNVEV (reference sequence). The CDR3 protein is CASSLGQGGSTDTQYF. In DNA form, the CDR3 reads TGTGCCAGCAGCTTAGGACAGGGCGGTAGCACAGATACGCAGTATTTT.

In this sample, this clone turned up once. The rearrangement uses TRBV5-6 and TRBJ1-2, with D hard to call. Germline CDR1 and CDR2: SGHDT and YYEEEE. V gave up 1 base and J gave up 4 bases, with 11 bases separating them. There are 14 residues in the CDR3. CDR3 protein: CASSLSRRVYGYTF. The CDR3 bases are TGTGCCAGCAGCTTGTCAAGGAGGGTCTATGGCTACACCTTC.

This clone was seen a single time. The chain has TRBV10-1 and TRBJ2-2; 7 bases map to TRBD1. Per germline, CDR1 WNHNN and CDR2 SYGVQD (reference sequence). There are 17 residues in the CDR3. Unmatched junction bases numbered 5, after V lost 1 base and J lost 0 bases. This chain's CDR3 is CASSELRQGANTGELFF. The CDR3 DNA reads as TGCGCCAGCAGTGAGTTACGGCAGGGGGCGAACACCGGGGAGCTGTTTTTT.

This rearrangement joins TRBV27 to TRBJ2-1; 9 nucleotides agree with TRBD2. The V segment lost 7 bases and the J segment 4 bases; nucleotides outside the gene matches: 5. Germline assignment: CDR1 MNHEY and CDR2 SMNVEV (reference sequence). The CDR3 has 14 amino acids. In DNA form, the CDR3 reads TGTGCCAGCAAATCCACTAGCGGGTACAATGAGCAGTTCTTC. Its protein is CASKSTSGYNEQFF.

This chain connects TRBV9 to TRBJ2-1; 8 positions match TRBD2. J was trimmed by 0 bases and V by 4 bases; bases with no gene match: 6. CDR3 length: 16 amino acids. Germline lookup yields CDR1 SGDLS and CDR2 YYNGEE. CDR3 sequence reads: CASSPRSGSSYNEQFF. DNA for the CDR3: TGTGCCAGCAGCCCACGAAGCGGGAGCTCCTACAATGAGCAGTTCTTC.

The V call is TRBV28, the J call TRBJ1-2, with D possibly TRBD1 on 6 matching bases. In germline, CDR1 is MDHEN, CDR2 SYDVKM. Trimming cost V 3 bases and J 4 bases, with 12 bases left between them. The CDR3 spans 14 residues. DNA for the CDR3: TGTGCCAGCAGTTTTTCGGGGGGCGGCTATGGCTACACCTTC. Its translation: CASSFSGGGYGYTF.

The CDR3 spells CASRTTAANYGYTF. Here the CDR3 DNA reads TGTGCCAGCAGGACGACGGCAGCTAACTATGGCTACACCTTC. J is TRBJ1-2 and V is TRBV28; D is unresolved. Per germline, CDR1 MDHEN and CDR2 SYDVKM. The CDR3 runs 14 residues. The V end was cut by 6 bases, the J end by 0 bases, with 11 bases between.

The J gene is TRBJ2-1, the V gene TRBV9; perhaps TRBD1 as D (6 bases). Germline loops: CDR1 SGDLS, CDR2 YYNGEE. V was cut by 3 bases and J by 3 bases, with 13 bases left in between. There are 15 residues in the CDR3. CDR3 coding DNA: TGTGCCAGCAGCGCGACCGGGACATTCTACAATGAGCAGTTCTTC. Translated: CASSATGTFYNEQFF.

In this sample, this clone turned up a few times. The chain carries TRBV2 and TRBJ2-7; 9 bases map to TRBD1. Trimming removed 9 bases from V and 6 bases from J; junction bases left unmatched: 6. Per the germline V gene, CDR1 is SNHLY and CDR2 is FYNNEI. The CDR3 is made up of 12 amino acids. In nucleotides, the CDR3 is TGTGCCAGGGGACAGGGACTCGGCGAGCAGTACTTC. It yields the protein CARGQGLGEQYF.

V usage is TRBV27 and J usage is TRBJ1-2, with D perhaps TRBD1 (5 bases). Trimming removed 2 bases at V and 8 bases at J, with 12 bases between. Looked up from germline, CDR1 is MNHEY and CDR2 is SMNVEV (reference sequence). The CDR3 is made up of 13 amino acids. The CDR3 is CASSLRQGHGYTF. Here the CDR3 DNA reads TGTGCCAGCAGTTTAAGGCAGGGTCACGGCTACACCTTC.

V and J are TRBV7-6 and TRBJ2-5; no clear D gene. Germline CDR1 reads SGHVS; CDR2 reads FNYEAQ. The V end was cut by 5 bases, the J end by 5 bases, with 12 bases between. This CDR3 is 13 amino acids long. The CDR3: CASSGRNRETQYF. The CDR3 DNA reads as TGTGCCAGCAGCGGCAGAAACCGTGAGACCCAGTACTTC.

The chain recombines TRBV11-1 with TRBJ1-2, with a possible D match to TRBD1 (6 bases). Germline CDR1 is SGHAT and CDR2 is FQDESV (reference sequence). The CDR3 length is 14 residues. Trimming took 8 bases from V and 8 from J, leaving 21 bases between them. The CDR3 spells CASASGRGMGGYTF. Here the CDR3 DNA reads TGTGCCAGCGCCTCTGGCAGGGGAATGGGAGGCTACACCTTC. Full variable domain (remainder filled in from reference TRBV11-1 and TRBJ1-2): EAEVAQSPRYKITEKSQAVAFWCDPISGHATLYWYRQILGQGPELLVQFQDESVVDDSQLPKDRFSAERLKGVDSTLKIQPAELGDSAMYLCASASGRGMGGYTFGSGTRLTVV.

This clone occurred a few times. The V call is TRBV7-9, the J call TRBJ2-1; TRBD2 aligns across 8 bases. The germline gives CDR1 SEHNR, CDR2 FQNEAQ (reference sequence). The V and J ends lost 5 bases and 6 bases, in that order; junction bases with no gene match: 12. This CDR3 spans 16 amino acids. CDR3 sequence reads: CASSLSGRGRINEQFF. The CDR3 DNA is TGTGCCAGCAGCCTGAGCGGGAGAGGGAGGATCAATGAGCAGTTCTTC.

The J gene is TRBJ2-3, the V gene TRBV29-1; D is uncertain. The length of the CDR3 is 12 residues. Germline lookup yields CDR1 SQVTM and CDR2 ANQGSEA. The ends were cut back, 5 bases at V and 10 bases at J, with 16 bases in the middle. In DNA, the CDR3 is TGCAGCGTTAGGACCGGGCAGACTGCGCAGTATTTT. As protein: CSVRTGQTAQYF.

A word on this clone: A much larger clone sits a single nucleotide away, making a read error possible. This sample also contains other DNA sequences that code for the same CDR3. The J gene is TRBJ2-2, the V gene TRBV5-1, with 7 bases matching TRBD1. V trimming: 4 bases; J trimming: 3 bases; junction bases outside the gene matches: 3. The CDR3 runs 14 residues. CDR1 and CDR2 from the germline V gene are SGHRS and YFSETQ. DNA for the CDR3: TGCGCCAGCAGCCCAGGGACAGACACCGGGGAGCTGTTTTTT. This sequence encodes CASSPGTDTGELFF. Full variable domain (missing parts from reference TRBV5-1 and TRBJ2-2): KAGVTQTPRYLIKTRGQQVTLSCSPISGHRSVSWYQQTPGQGLQFLFEYFSETQRNKGNFPGRFSGRQFSNSRSEMNVSTLELGDSALYLCASSPGTDTGELFFGEGSRLTVL.

This chain's CDR3 is CASSLVLAAGADTQYF. The CDR3 bases are TGTGCCAGCAGTTTAGTCTTGGCGGCGGGGGCAGATACGCAGTATTTT. V and J are TRBV27 and TRBJ2-3, with 7 bases that match TRBD2. V was pared by 2 bases and J by 4 bases, with 9 bases of the junction left unmatched. CDR1 MNHEY and CDR2 SMNVEV come from the germline V gene (reference sequence). This CDR3 region has 16 residues.

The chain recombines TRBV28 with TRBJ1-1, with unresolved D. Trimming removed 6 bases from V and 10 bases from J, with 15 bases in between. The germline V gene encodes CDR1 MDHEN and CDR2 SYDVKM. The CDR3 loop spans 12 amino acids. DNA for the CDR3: TGTGCCAGCAGGACTGGTAGTCTCGTAGCTTTCTTT. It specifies CASRTGSLVAFF.

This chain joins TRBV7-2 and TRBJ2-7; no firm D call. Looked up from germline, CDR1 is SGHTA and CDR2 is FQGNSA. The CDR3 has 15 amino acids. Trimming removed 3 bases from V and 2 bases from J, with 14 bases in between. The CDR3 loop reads CASSLLVTPTYEQYF. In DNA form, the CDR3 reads TGTGCCAGCAGCTTGCTGGTGACTCCTACCTACGAGCAGTACTTC.

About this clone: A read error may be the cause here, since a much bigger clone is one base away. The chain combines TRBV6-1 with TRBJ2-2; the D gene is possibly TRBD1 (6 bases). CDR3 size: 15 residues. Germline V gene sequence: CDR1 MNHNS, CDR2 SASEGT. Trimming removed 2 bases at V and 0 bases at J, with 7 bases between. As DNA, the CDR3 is TGTGCCAGCAGTGAATGGACAGCGAACACCGGGGAGCTGTTTTTT. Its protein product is CASSEWTANTGELFF.